This TCR beta chain was sequenced in a study of blood T cell repertoires in COVID-19. Across the study: Samples came from the United States, Italy and Spain, spanning acute and convalescent COVID-19. Nucleic acid was either cDNA or gDNA, and it came from T cells, B-cell-depleted T cells, or PBMCs.

This clone was seen a few times. Per the original data handling: Nucleated cell number was recorded as an estimate derived from reference gene primer amplification. TCRdb's table, derived via immunoSEQ multiplex PCR, lists solely in-frame clones and lacks some. Clone size and V and J calls were adopted from that table, with D and trimming inferred from the DNA. The sample contains around 20,000 clones, about 88% of which appear only once. V lost 2 bases, J lost 5 bases, and 5 bases stayed unmatched. The CDR3 extends over 15 amino acids. Germline CDR1 reads MDHEN; CDR2 reads SYDVKM. The genes are TRBV28 and TRBJ2-1, with 8 bases lining up with TRBD2. The receptor's source is a man between 65 and 85 years old with acute or convalescent COVID-19. Sequences were obtained from peripheral blood. The CDR3 DNA reads as TGTGCCAGCAGTTTAGCCCCAGCGGGAGACAATGAGCAGTTCTTC. Its protein is CASSLAPAGDNEQFF.